These T cell receptor beta chains were read from a single sample in a study of T-cell memory formation after mild COVID-19. TCRdb reprocessed the 5' RACE reads via MiXCR and lists one record per CDR3 protein. The data hold around 140,000 distinct CDR3 sequences, with 6% to 7% observed a single time. The sequenced material came from PBMCs or a T cell subset sorted from them (not recorded which). Receptor source: an adult woman who had mild COVID-19 (a few samples of this study predate the infection). Cell type and time point are not known. CDR3s include the opening cysteine and the closing phenylalanine or tryptophan.

TRBJ1-2 | TRBV3-1 | 14 | CASSQDLVFGGYTF
TRBJ2-3 | TRBV12-3/TRBV12-4 | 15 | CASSTTVSGTDTQYF
TRBJ2-7 | TRBV20-1 | 14 | CSARDRTRPYEQYF
TRBJ2-7 | TRBV18 | 19 | CASSPRGGETQGPLYEQYF
TRBJ1-2 | TRBV7-6 | 13 | CASSLGWTYGYTF
TRBJ2-7 | TRBV12-3/TRBV12-4 | 15 | CASSPGTGIGHEQYF
TRBJ2-7 | TRBV25-1 | 16 | CASNPGTGVYLYEQYF
TRBJ2-5 | TRBV24-1 | 15 | CATSTRTGPSETQYF
TRBJ2-1 | TRBV12-3/TRBV12-4 | 14 | CASTPRTGTDEQFF
TRBJ2-4 | TRBV5-1 | 14 | CASSLESGPRGLYF
TRBJ2-7 | TRBV5-1 | 14 | CASSFSGASYEQYF
TRBJ2-5 | TRBV2 | 16 | CASSEGEVGPQETQYF
TRBJ2-5 | TRBV10-3 | 13 | CAITPGYQETQYF
TRBJ2-1 | TRBV7-8 | 15 | CASSLEEGSYNEQFF
TRBJ2-7 | TRBV9 | 14 | CASSGGQGANEQYF
TRBJ2-7 | TRBV20-1 | 12 | CSARVSGYEQYF
TRBJ2-1 | TRBV29-1 | 14 | CSVEGFAGNNEQFF
TRBJ2-3 | TRBV12-3/TRBV12-4 | 13 | CASSAGEADTQYF
TRBJ1-6 | TRBV11-2 | 13 | CASSYDRVSPLHF
TRBJ2-7 | TRBV18 | 11 | CASSREGEQYF
TRBJ2-3 | TRBV12-3/TRBV12-4 | 16 | CASSHRGTLRTDTQYF
TRBJ2-1 | TRBV5-6 | 13 | CASSFVGENEQFF
TRBJ2-1 | TRBV6-4 | 15 | CASSPAGAPYNEQFF
TRBJ1-1 | TRBV19 | 17 | CASNPRGQNTGRAEAFF
TRBJ1-2 | TRBV7-8 | 16 | CASSSGGRGGLVGYTF
TRBJ1-6 | TRBV12-3/TRBV12-4 | 17 | CASSLVTGTGYNSPLHF
TRBJ1-1 | TRBV6-1 | 15 | CASSDRTGTNTEAFF
TRBJ2-1 | TRBV5-1 | 16 | CASSPGQVLSYNEQFF
TRBJ2-3 | TRBV5-5 | 14 | CASSFQGSTDTQYF
TRBJ2-1 | TRBV12-3/TRBV12-4 | 17 | CASSLRASGIAYNEQFF
TRBJ2-3 | TRBV19 | 13 | CASSQRNTDTQYF
TRBJ1-1 | TRBV6-5 | 14 | CASSWGQKNTEAFF
TRBJ1-6 | TRBV18 | 14 | CASSPKAQDSPLHF
TRBJ2-3 | TRBV11-2 | 16 | CASSPQQGGATDTQYF
TRBJ1-5 | TRBV20-1 | 15 | CSARDSGVTSQPQHF
TRBJ1-6 | TRBV27 | 17 | CASSPGQGFAYNSPLHF
TRBJ2-5 | TRBV5-1 | 15 | CASSPDRGRSETQYF
TRBJ2-4 | TRBV7-9 | 16 | CASSLATTSGGNIQYF
TRBJ1-5 | TRBV30 | 16 | CAWTQGGGTSNQPQHF
TRBJ2-3 | TRBV24-1 | 16 | CATSDWTGASTDTQYF
TRBJ1-2 | TRBV4-1 | 17 | CASSQGPLQVLNYGYTF
TRBJ2-5 | TRBV5-1 | 14 | CASTDPRDQETQYF
TRBJ2-1 | TRBV5-1 | 14 | CASSRTGWGNEQFF
TRBJ2-7 | TRBV5-1 | 14 | CASSFGGFSYEQYF
TRBJ2-5 | TRBV5-1 | 14 | CASSGGTHQETQYF